This is a list of T cell receptor beta chains from one sample in a study of beta chain features in type 1 diabetes. Libraries were prepared by immunoSEQ multiplex PCR; TCRdb keeps only in-frame clonotypes and omits some of them. The table includes 500,000 to 650,000 clones, 9.5% to 15% detected once. The source material was naive CD4+ T cells from blood. The receptors here all came from a young man with type 1 diabetes. Both conserved end residues are part of each CDR3. D genes are given only for firm matches. The size field is filled for only some rows; it gives once, few, many or a size class.

>TRBV7-2|few|NA|TRBJ2-3
CASTQRWTDTQYF
TGTGCCAGCACCCAGAGATGGACAGATACGCAGTATTTT
>TRBV5-1|few|NA|TRBJ1-1
CASSVRGEGDTEAFF
TGCGCCAGCAGCGTACGAGGGGAAGGAGACACTGAAGCTTTCTTT
>TRBV2|few|NA|TRBJ1-1
CASSVMDSNTEAFF
TGTGCCAGCAGTGTCATGGACAGCAACACTGAAGCTTTCTTT
>TRBV27|few|TRBD2|TRBJ2-7
CASSLSASGVPYEQYF
TGTGCCAGCAGTTTATCCGCTAGCGGGGTCCCCTACGAGCAGTACTTC
>TRBV9|few|NA|TRBJ2-1
CASSGRGPDNEQFF
TGTGCCAGCAGCGGGAGGGGCCCTGACAATGAGCAGTTCTTC
>TRBV19|NA|NA|TRBJ1-2
CASTFLDRDYGYTF
TGTGCCAGTACCTTCTTGGACAGAGACTATGGCTACACCTTC
>TRBV4-3|NA|NA|TRBJ1-2
CASSPSELYGYTF
TGCGCCAGCAGCCCCTCTGAACTCTATGGCTACACCTTC
>TRBV7-9|few|NA|TRBJ2-1
CASSLLGEEFF
TGTGCCAGCAGCTTATTGGGCGAGGAGTTCTTC
>TRBV9|few|TRBD2|TRBJ2-1
CASTIGGAGEQFF
TGTGCCAGCACGATCGGGGGGGCCGGAGAGCAGTTCTTC
>TRBV5-1|NA|NA|TRBJ2-2
CASTARTANTGELFF
TGCGCCAGCACCGCCCGGACAGCGAACACCGGGGAGCTGTTTTTT
>TRBV9|NA|TRBD1|TRBJ2-3
CASSAPGQGFTDTQYF
TGTGCCAGCAGCGCACCGGGACAGGGTTTCACAGATACGCAGTATTTT
>TRBV18|few|TRBD1|TRBJ1-4
CASSPGQGPEKLFF
TGTGCCAGCTCACCGGGACAGGGACCGGAAAAACTGTTTTTT
>TRBV6-1|NA|NA|TRBJ2-1
CASSEQTVSNEQFF
TGTGCCAGCAGTGAGCAAACTGTGTCTAATGAGCAGTTCTTC
>TRBV13|NA|TRBD1|TRBJ1-1
CASSLEQGPEAFF
TGTGCCAGCAGCTTAGAACAGGGGCCTGAAGCTTTCTTT
>TRBV28|few|NA|TRBJ1-2
CASSLGQNYGYTF
TGTGCCAGCAGTTTAGGGCAAAACTATGGCTACACCTTC
>TRBV9|few|NA|TRBJ2-2
CASSVRGVSTGELFF
TGTGCCAGCAGCGTTCGCGGGGTGAGCACCGGGGAGCTGTTTTTT
>TRBV7-2|NA|NA|TRBJ1-3
CASSLGGSGNTIYF
TGTGCCAGCAGCTTAGGGGGGTCTGGAAACACCATATATTTT
>TRBV10-3|NA|TRBD1|TRBJ1-2
CATDRGPDYGYTF
TGTGCCACCGACAGGGGGCCCGACTATGGCTACACCTTC
>TRBV10-3|few|NA|TRBJ2-2
CAISIKRPGELFF
TGTGCCATCAGCATCAAGCGTCCCGGGGAGCTGTTTTTT
>TRBV9|few|NA|TRBJ1-5
CASSTGMGVLDQPQHF
TGTGCCAGCAGCACAGGGATGGGGGTTCTTGATCAGCCCCAGCATTTT
>TRBV7-2|few|TRBD1|TRBJ2-5
CASSLVSTGQETQYF
TGTGCCAGCAGCTTAGTTTCGACAGGGCAAGAGACCCAGTACTTC
>TRBV7-9|NA|NA|TRBJ2-7
CASSLWDTSYEQYF
TGTGCCAGCAGCTTATGGGACACTTCCTACGAGCAGTACTTC
>TRBV7-9|NA|NA|TRBJ1-3
CASRSGASGNTIYF
TGTGCCAGCAGGAGTGGAGCATCTGGAAACACCATATATTTT
>TRBV4-2|few|TRBD1|TRBJ2-1
CASSQAQGADNEQFF
TGTGCCAGCAGCCAGGCTCAGGGGGCGGATAATGAGCAGTTCTTC
>TRBV5-1|NA|NA|TRBJ1-4
CASSISNEKLFF
TGCGCCAGCAGCATCAGTAATGAAAAACTGTTTTTT
>TRBV25-1|few|NA|TRBJ2-1
CASSALHGEQFF
TGTGCCAGCAGTGCTTTACATGGTGAGCAGTTCTTC
>TRBV7-2|NA|TRBD2|TRBJ2-3
CASSRTSGSTDTQYF
TGTGCCAGCAGCCGGACTAGCGGGAGCACAGATACGCAGTATTTT
>TRBV5-1|few|TRBD1|TRBJ1-1
CASSLGNGQGEVNTEAFF
TGCGCCAGCAGCTTGGGAAATGGACAGGGGGAAGTGAACACTGAAGCTTTCTTT
>TRBV7-2|NA|NA|TRBJ2-2
CASSAYTGELFF
TGTGCCAGCAGCGCATATACCGGGGAGCTGTTTTTT
>TRBV18|few|NA|TRBJ1-1
CASSPQGPQGAFF
TGTGCCAGCTCACCACAAGGTCCACAAGGAGCTTTCTTT
>TRBV7-7|NA|NA|TRBJ2-2
CASSRVSGELFF
TGTGCCAGCAGCCGGGTGTCCGGGGAGCTGTTTTTT
>TRBV7-9|few|NA|TRBJ2-7
CASSLRGGEQYF
TGTGCCAGCAGCTTAAGGGGCGGGGAGCAGTACTTC
>TRBV29-1|NA|NA|TRBJ1-4
CSVELPGSGEKLFF
TGCAGCGTTGAATTGCCAGGTAGTGGGGAAAAACTGTTTTTT
>TRBV29-1|few|TRBD2|TRBJ2-1
CSVVTSGGRRSNEQFF
TGCAGCGTCGTGACTAGCGGGGGGCGAAGGTCCAATGAGCAGTTCTTC
>TRBV30|NA|TRBD1|TRBJ2-7
CAWSAHPRGQGSYEQYF
TGTGCCTGGAGTGCCCACCCCCGCGGACAGGGCTCCTACGAGCAGTACTTC
>TRBV15|NA|NA|TRBJ2-7
CATSRVQGSEQYF
TGTGCCACCAGCAGAGTTCAAGGGAGCGAGCAGTACTTC
>TRBV5-1|few|TRBD2|TRBJ2-3
CASSLPLAGEDTQYF
TGCGCCAGCAGCTTGCCCTTAGCGGGGGAAGATACGCAGTATTTT
>TRBV7-2|few|NA|TRBJ1-3
CASSTTDGRSGNTIYF
TGTGCCAGCAGCACGACGGACGGTCGCTCTGGAAACACCATATATTTT
>TRBV7-2|few|NA|TRBJ2-2
CASSLSGTATGELFF
TGTGCCAGCAGCTTAAGCGGGACAGCCACCGGGGAGCTGTTTTTT
>TRBV9|few|NA|TRBJ2-3
CASSVRGSTDTQYF
TGTGCCAGCAGCGTGCGGGGAAGCACAGATACGCAGTATTTT
>TRBV29-1|NA|TRBD1|TRBJ1-2
CSVEGKDRVGYTF
TGCAGCGTTGAAGGGAAGGACAGGGTTGGCTACACCTTC
>TRBV6-1|once|TRBD1|TRBJ2-1
CASSGGTGVTPYNEQFF
TGTGCCAGCAGTGGGGGGACAGGGGTCACGCCTTACAATGAGCAGTTCTTC
>TRBV9|NA|TRBD1|TRBJ1-1
CASSPDRDTEAFF
TGTGCCAGCAGCCCGGACAGGGACACTGAAGCTTTCTTT
>TRBV4-1|NA|NA|TRBJ2-3
CASSQVISGSTDTQYF
TGCGCCAGCAGCCAAGTAATTAGCGGTAGCACAGATACGCAGTATTTT
>TRBV23-1|many|NA|TRBJ2-1
CASRYRVEDEQFF
TGCGCCAGCAGATACAGGGTGGAAGATGAGCAGTTCTTC
>TRBV11-2|few|TRBD2|TRBJ2-7
CASSPVSGDRNEQYF
TGTGCCAGCAGCCCCGTGAGCGGGGATAGGAACGAGCAGTACTTC
>TRBV30|few|NA|TRBJ2-7
CAWSRGLSSYEQYF
TGTGCCTGGTCTCGGGGATTAAGCTCCTACGAGCAGTACTTC
>TRBV10-3|few|NA|TRBJ1-5
CAISEGRVNQPQHF
TGTGCCATCAGTGAGGGCAGGGTGAATCAGCCCCAGCATTTT
>TRBV28|NA|TRBD2|TRBJ2-1
CASRSASGGSYNEQFF
TGTGCCAGCAGGTCTGCTAGCGGGGGATCCTACAATGAGCAGTTCTTC
>TRBV5-4|few|NA|TRBJ2-7
CASSLTGYEQYF
TGTGCCAGCAGCTTGACAGGGTACGAGCAGTACTTC
>TRBV9|few|TRBD2|TRBJ2-3
CASSAGEGRYTDTQYF
TGTGCCAGCAGCGCCGGGGAGGGGCGGTACACAGATACGCAGTATTTT
>TRBV19|NA|NA|TRBJ2-3
CASNDYTDTQYF
TGTGCCAGTAATGATTACACAGATACGCAGTATTTT
>TRBV30|NA|NA|TRBJ1-3
CAWSVGGSGNTIYF
TGTGCCTGGAGTGTGGGGGGTTCTGGAAACACCATATATTTT